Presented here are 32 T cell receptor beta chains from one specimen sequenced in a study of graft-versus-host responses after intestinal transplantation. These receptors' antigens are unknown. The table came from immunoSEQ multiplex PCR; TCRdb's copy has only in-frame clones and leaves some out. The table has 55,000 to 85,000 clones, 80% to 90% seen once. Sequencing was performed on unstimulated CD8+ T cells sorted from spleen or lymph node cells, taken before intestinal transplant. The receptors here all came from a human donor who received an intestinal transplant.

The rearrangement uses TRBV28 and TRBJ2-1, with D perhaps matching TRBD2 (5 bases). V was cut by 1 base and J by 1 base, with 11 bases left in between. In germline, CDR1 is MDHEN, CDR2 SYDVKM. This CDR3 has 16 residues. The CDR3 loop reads CASSLLAGGSYNEQFF. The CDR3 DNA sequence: TGTGCCAGCAGTTTATTAGCAGGAGGATCCTACAATGAGCAGTTCTTC.

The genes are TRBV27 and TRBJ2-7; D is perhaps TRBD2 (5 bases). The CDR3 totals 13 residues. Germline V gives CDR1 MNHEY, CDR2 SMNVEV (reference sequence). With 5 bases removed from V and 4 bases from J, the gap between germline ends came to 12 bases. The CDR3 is CASSRTRSYEQYF. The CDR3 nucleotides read TGTGCCAGCAGTCGGACTCGGAGTTACGAGCAGTACTTC.

The CDR3 DNA follows: TGTGCCAGCAGTTATGGGACTAGCGGGTCAACCTACAATGAGCAGTTCTTC. This translates into CASSYGTSGSTYNEQFF. V and J are TRBV2 and TRBJ2-1; 12 bases align to TRBD2. CDR1 and CDR2 from the germline V gene are SNHLY and FYNNEI. J gave up 2 bases and V 5 bases, and 7 bases lay outside the gene matches. CDR3 size: 17 residues.

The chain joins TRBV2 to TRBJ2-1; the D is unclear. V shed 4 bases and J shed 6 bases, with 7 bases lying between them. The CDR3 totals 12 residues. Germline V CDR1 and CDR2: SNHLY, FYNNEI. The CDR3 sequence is CASSGEPNEQFF. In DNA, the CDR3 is TGTGCCAGCAGTGGAGAACCCAATGAGCAGTTCTTC.

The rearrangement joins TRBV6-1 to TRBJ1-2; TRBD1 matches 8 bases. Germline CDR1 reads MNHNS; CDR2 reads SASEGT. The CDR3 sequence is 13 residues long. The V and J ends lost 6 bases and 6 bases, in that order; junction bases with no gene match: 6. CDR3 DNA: TGTGCCAGCAGCCAGGGGGCCGGGGATGGCTACACCTTC. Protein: CASSQGAGDGYTF.

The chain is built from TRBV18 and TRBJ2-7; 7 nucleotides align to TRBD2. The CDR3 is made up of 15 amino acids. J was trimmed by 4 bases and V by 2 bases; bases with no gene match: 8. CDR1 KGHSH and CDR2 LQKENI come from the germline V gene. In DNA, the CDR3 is TGTGCCAGCTCACCAGAGGGAGGGCCCGGGTACGAGCAGTACTTC. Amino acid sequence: CASSPEGGPGYEQYF. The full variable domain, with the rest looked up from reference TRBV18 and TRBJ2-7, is NAGVMQNPRHLVRRRGQEARLRCSPMKGHSHVYWYRQLPEEGLKFMVYLQKENIIDESGMPKERFSAEFPKEGPSILRIQQVVRGDSAAYFCASSPEGGPGYEQYFGPGTRLTVT.

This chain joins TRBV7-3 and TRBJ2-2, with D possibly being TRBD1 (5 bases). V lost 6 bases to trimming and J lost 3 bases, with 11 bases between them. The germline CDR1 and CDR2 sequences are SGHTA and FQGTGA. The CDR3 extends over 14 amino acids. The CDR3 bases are TGTGCCAGCAGTAACCAGGGTTACACCGGGGAGCTGTTTTTT. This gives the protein CASSNQGYTGELFF.

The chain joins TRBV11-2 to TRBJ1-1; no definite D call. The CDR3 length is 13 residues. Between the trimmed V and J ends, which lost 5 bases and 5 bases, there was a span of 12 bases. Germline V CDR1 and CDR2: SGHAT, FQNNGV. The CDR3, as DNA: TGTGCCAGCAGCCCCTCGGCGGGGACTGAAGCTTTCTTT. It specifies CASSPSAGTEAFF.

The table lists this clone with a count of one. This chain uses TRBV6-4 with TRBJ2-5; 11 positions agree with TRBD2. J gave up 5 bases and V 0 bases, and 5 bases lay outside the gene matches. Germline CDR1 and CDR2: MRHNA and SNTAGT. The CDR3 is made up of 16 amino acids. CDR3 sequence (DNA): TGTGCCAGCAGTGACTCTAGCGGGAGGGCCTCGGAGACCCAGTACTTC. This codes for CASSDSSGRASETQYF.

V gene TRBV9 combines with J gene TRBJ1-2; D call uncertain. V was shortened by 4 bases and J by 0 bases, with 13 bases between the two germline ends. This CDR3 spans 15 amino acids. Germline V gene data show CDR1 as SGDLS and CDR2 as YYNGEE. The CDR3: CASSSSLAANYGYTF. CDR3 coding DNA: TGTGCCAGCAGCTCTTCGCTAGCAGCTAACTATGGCTACACCTTC.

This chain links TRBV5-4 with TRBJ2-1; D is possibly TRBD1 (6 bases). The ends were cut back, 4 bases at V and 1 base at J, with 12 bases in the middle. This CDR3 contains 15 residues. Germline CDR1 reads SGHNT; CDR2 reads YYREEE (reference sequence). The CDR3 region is CASSAPDRSYNEQFF. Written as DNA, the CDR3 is TGTGCCAGCAGCGCACCGGACAGATCCTACAATGAGCAGTTCTTC.

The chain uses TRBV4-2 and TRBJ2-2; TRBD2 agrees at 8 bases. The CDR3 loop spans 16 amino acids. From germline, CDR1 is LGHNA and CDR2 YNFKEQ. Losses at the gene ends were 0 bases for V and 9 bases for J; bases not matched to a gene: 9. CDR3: CASSQDTGPGGRELFF. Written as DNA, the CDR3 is TGTGCCAGCAGCCAAGATACCGGGCCGGGAGGGCGGGAGCTGTTTTTT.

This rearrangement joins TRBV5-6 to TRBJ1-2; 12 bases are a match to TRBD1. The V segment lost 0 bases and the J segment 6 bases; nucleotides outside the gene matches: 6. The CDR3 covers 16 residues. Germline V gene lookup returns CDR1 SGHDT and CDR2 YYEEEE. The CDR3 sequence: CASSLGTGTGGDGYTF. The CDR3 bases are TGTGCCAGCAGCTTGGGAACCGGGACAGGGGGCGATGGCTACACCTTC.

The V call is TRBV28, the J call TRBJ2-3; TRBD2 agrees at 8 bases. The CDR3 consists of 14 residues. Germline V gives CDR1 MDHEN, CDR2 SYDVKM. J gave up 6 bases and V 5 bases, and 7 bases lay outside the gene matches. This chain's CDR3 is CASSNSGSSDTQYF. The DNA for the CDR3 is TGTGCCAGCAGTAACAGCGGGAGTAGTGATACGCAGTATTTT.

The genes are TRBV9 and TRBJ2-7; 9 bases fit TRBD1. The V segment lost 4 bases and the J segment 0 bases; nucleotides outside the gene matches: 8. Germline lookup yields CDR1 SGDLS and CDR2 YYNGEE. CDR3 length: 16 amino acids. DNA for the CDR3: TGTGCCAGCAGCACCCGGGACAGGGCCCACTCCTACGAGCAGTACTTC. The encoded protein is CASSTRDRAHSYEQYF.

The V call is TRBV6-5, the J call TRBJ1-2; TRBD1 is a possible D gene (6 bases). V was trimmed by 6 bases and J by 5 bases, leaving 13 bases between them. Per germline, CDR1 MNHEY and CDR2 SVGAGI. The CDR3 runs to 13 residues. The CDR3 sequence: CASSPGALYGYTF. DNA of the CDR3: TGTGCCAGCAGCCCAGGGGCCTTATATGGCTACACCTTC.

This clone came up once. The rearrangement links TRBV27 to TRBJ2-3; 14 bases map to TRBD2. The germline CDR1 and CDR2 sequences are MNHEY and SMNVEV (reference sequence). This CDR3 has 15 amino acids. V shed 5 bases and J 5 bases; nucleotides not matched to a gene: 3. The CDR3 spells CASSETSGRGDTQYF. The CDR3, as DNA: TGTGCCAGCAGTGAGACTAGCGGGAGGGGAGATACGCAGTATTTT.

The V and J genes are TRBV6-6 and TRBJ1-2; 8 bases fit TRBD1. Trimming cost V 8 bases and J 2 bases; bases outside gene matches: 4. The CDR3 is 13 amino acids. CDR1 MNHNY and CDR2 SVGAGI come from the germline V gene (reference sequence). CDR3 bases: TGTGCCAGCGGTCCAGGGGGCAACTATGGCTACACCTTC. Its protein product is CASGPGGNYGYTF.

In DNA form, the CDR3 reads TGTGCCAGCAGCTCCGGGACTAGAGGTCCCGATACGCAGTATTTT. It encodes CASSSGTRGPDTQYF. The chain couples TRBV13 to TRBJ2-3; 8 bases agree with TRBD2. Looked up from germline, CDR1 is PRHDT and CDR2 is FYEKMQ (reference sequence). With 4 bases clipped from V and 6 bases from J, the junction kept 9 bases outside the gene matches. CDR3 length: 15 residues.

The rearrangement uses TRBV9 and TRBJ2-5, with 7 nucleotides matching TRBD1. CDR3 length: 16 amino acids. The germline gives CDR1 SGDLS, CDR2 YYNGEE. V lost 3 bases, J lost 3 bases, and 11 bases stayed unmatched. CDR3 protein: CASSARQGRSEETQYF. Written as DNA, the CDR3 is TGTGCCAGCAGCGCGCGACAGGGACGATCTGAAGAGACCCAGTACTTC. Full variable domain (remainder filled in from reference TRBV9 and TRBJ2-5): DSGVTQTPKHLITATGQRVTLRCSPRSGDLSVYWYQQSLDQGLQFLIQYYNGEERAKGNILERFSAQQFPDLHSELNLSSLELGDSALYFCASSARQGRSEETQYFGPGTRLLVL.

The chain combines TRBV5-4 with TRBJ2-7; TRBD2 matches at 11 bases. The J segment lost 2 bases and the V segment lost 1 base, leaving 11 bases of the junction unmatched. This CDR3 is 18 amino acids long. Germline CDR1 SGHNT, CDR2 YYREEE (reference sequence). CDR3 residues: CASSLRGLAGGPPYEQYF. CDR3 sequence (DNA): TGTGCCAGCAGCTTGCGGGGCCTAGCGGGAGGCCCCCCCTACGAGCAGTACTTC.

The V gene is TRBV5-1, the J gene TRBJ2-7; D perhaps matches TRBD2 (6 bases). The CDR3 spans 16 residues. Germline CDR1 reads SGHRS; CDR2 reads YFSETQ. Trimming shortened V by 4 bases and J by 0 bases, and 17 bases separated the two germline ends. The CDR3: CASSVGPGEASYEQYF. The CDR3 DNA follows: TGCGCCAGCAGCGTTGGACCTGGGGAGGCCTCCTACGAGCAGTACTTC.

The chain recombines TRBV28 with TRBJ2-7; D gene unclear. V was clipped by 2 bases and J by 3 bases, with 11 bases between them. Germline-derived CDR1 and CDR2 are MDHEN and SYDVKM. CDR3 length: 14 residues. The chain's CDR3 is CASSLQAGIYEQYF. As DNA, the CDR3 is TGTGCCAGCAGTTTACAGGCAGGAATCTACGAGCAGTACTTC.

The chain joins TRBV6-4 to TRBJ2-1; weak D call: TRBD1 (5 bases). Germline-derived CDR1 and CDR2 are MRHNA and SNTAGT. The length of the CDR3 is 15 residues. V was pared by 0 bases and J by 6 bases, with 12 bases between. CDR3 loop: CASSDSSGQSNEQFF. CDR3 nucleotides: TGTGCCAGCAGTGACTCGTCAGGGCAGAGCAATGAGCAGTTCTTC.

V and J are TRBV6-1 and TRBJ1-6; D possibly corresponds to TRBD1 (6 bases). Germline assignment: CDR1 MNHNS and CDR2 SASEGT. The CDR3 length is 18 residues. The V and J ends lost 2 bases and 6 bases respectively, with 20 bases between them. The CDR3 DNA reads TGTGCCAGCAGTGAAACGTCCTTCAGGGGATGGGGTAATTCACCCCTCCACTTT. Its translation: CASSETSFRGWGNSPLHF.

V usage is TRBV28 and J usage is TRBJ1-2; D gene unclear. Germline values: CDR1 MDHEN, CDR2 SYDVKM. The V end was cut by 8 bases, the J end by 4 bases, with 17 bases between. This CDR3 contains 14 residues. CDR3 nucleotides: TGTGCCAGCGCCTTTGGGCGGGGAACCTATGGCTACACCTTC. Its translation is CASAFGRGTYGYTF.

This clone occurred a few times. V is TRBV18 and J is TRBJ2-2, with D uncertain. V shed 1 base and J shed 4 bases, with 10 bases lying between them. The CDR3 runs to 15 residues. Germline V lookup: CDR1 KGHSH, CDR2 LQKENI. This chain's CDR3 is CASSPLATGTGELFF. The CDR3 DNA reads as TGTGCCAGCTCACCACTAGCCACGGGCACCGGGGAGCTGTTTTTT.

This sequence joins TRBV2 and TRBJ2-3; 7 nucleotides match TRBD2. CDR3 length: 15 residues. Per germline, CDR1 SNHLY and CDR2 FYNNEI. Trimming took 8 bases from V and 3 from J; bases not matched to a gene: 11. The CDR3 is CASLRMNGGTDTQYF. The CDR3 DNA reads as TGTGCCAGCCTCCGTATGAACGGGGGGACAGATACGCAGTATTTT.

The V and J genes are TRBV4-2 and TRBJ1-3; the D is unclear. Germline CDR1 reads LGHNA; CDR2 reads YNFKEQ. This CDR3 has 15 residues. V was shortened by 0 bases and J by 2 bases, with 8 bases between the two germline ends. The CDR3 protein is CASSQDTGTGNTIYF. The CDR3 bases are TGTGCCAGCAGCCAAGACACGGGAACTGGAAACACCATATATTTT.

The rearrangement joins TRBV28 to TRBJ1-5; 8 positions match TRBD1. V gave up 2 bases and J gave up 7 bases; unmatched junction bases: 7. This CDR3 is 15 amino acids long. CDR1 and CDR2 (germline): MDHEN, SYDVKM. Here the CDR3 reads CASSLVAGGSQPQHF. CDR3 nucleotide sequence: TGTGCCAGCAGTTTAGTCGCAGGGGGCTCCCAGCCCCAGCATTTT.

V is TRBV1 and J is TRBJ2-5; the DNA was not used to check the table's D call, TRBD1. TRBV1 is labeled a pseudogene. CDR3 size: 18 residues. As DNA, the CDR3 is TGCACCAGCAGCCAAGAAGGCCCGAGGGGACAAACCCAAGAGACCCAGTACTTC. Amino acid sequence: CTSSQEGPRGQTQETQYF.

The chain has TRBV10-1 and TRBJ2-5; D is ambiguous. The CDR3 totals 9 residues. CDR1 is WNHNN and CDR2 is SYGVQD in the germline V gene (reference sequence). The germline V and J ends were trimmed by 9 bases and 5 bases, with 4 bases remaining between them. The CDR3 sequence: CARRETQYF. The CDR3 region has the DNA TGCGCCAGGAGGGAGACCCAGTACTTC.